This T cell receptor (beta chain) emerged from a study of blood T cell repertoires in COVID-19. Looking at the study overall: COVID-19 samples from acute and convalescent phases originated in the United States, Italy and Spain. T cells, B-cell-depleted T cells, or PBMCs supplied cDNA or gDNA.

The V gene's germline CDR1 is SNHLY and CDR2 FYNNEI. This CDR3 is 18 amino acids long. V was pared by 3 bases and J by 9 bases, with 14 bases of the junction left unmatched. Original handling: Scientists estimated how many nucleated cells there were by amplifying reference gene primers. Generated by immunoSEQ multiplex PCR, the TCRdb table keeps only in-frame clones and is missing some. The V and J calls and clone size come from that table; D and trimming were worked out from the DNA. In the table there are tens of thousands of clones, 88% of which are singletons. V is TRBV2 and J is TRBJ2-1; the match to TRBD2 covers 13 bases. The sequencing input was peripheral blood. This clonotype was obtained from a man older than 75 with acute or convalescent COVID-19. DNA of the CDR3: TGTGCCAGCAGTGAGTCAGGACTAGCGGGAGCTCCACAAGGTGAGCAGTTCTTC. Amino acid sequence: CASSESGLAGAPQGEQFF.